This TCR beta chain is from a study of T cell responses to AZD1222 COVID-19 vaccine. General study findings and limits: The peak T cell response came first, and repertoires were sampled only after it. Dominant at 160-218 and 743-854, vaccine-associated CD4 TCRs also spanned spike.

A word on this clone: The antigen is unknown.

With 6 bases removed from V and 3 bases from J, the gap between germline ends came to 5 bases. CDR1 is MDHEN and CDR2 is SYDVKM in the germline V gene. CDR3 length: 12 residues. This table comes from immunoSEQ multiplex PCR, and its TCRdb copy is limited to in-frame clones, with some not included. Of around 100,000 clones listed, more than 70% were seen once; the top ten hold 1.2% to 1.5%. This TCR was sampled from an adult in good health. The rearrangement joins TRBV28 to TRBJ2-2; no clear D gene. Sequencing used peripheral blood, obtained on day 0 of AZD1222 vaccination. CDR3 in DNA: TGTGCCAGCAGACCGTACACCGGGGAGCTGTTTTTT. Amino acids: CASRPYTGELFF.